Shown below are 11 T cell receptor beta chains from a single sample sequenced in a study of post-analysis software for immune sequencing data. Presence of unique molecular identifiers characterized the TCR beta cDNA libraries. TCRdb reprocessed the PCR reads with MiXCR, giving one entry per CDR3 protein. In the table there are about 770,000 distinct CDR3 sequences, 40% to 55% of which are singletons. No antigen is known for these receptors. Study results and limitations: Patients had higher frequencies than controls of about five TRBV segments, including TRBV5-6, TRBV5-1 and TRBV20-1.

The source material was blood. Receptors were obtained from a girl aged 10 to 17 with multiple sclerosis.

The table lists this clonotype with a few counts. The chain combines TRBV12-3 or TRBV12-4 with TRBJ2-4, with D uncertain. The J call may be mistaken, given a closer DNA end match to TRBJ2-7. The CDR3 has 12 amino acids. CDR3 nucleotides: TGTGCCAGCAGTTTCTACAATAACGAGCAGTACTTC. Translated: CASSFYNNEQYF.

V and J are TRBV3-1 and TRBJ2-7, with 8 bases matching TRBD1. CDR1 is LGHDT, CDR2 YNNKEL, per germline (reference sequence). The CDR3 contains 14 residues. Trimming at V came to 4 bases and at J to 5 bases, leaving 7 bases not matched to a gene. The CDR3 sequence is CASSPWDRPHEQYF. As DNA, the CDR3 is TGTGCCAGCAGCCCTTGGGACAGGCCCCACGAGCAGTACTTC.

V usage is TRBV2 and J usage is TRBJ2-1; maybe TRBD1 (7 bases). V dropped 6 bases and J dropped 0 bases, with 21 bases sitting between them. CDR3 size: 18 residues. The V gene's germline CDR1 is SNHLY and CDR2 FYNNEI. The CDR3 coding sequence is TGTGCCAGCAGGCAGATTGGAGGGGGCCAGAGCTCCTACAATGAGCAGTTCTTC. This sequence encodes CASRQIGGGQSSYNEQFF.

This clonotype was seen only a few times. The genes are TRBV20-1 and TRBJ2-7; D is tentatively TRBD1 or TRBD2 (5 bases each). The CDR3 sequence is 15 residues long. V shed 3 bases and J shed 0 bases, with 15 bases lying between them. CDR1 and CDR2 (germline): DFQATT, SNEGSKA (reference sequence). The CDR3 nucleotides read TGCAGTGCTAGCCCCGGGACGTTGAGCTCCTACGAGCAGTACTTC. It translates to CSASPGTLSSYEQYF.

This clonotype was picked up many times. This sequence joins TRBV3-1 and TRBJ2-5; 8 nucleotides line up with TRBD2. There are 17 residues in the CDR3. Looked up from germline, CDR1 is LGHDT and CDR2 is YNNKEL (reference sequence). The J segment lost 0 bases and the V segment lost 0 bases, leaving 6 bases of the junction unmatched. The CDR3 region is CASSQDMAGGYQETQYF. The CDR3 nucleotides are TGTGCCAGCAGCCAAGATATGGCGGGGGGATACCAAGAGACCCAGTACTTC.

In its sample, this clonotype was seen a few times. This chain uses TRBV29-1 with TRBJ2-3, with 7 positions matching TRBD1. The CDR3 is made up of 15 amino acids. V lost 6 bases to trimming and J lost 4 bases; unmatched junction nucleotides: 13. CDR1 is SQVTM and CDR2 is ANQGSEA in the germline V gene. CDR3: CSVSISPDRADTQYF. The CDR3 nucleotides are TGCAGCGTCTCAATATCTCCTGACAGGGCAGATACGCAGTATTTT.

The rearrangement links TRBV6-1 to TRBJ2-5; 10 bases map to TRBD1. TRBJ2-7 matches the DNA end more closely, so the J call is doubtful. This CDR3 comprises 14 residues. Germline V lookup: CDR1 MNHNS, CDR2 SASEGT. CDR3 region: CASSEPGQGLEQYF. The CDR3 nucleotides are TGTGCCAGCAGTGAACCGGGACAGGGGCTCGAGCAGTACTTC.

CDR3 sequence: CASSLGLAGGRLYNEQFF. The CDR3 nucleotides read TGTGCCAGCAGTCTCGGACTAGCGGGAGGGAGGTTATACAATGAGCAGTTCTTC. The chain employs TRBV6-1 and TRBJ2-1; 15 bases agree with TRBD2. Germline V CDR1 and CDR2: MNHNS, SASEGT. The trim removed 5 bases at V and 4 bases at J, leaving 9 bases unmatched. This CDR3 is 18 amino acids long.

This clonotype was observed a handful of times. This chain connects TRBV6-5 to TRBJ2-4, with 11 bases aligning to TRBD2. The assigned J gene may be wrong: the sequence end matches TRBJ2-7 better. The CDR3 extends over 16 amino acids. Per germline, CDR1 MNHEY and CDR2 SVGAGI. CDR3 nucleotides: TGTGCCAGCAGGCTAACGACTAGCGGGAACCGCTACGAGCAGTACTTC. Its translation: CASRLTTSGNRYEQYF.

This clonotype was observed a few times. The chain links TRBV11-2 to TRBJ2-7, with D perhaps matching TRBD2 (5 bases). Trimming left V 0 bases short and J 0 bases short, with 24 bases between. The V gene's germline CDR1 is SGHAT and CDR2 FQNNGV. This CDR3 is built from 20 residues. The CDR3 region has the DNA TGTGCCAGCAGCTTAGATGGGCTGGGGAGCTTTTTACACAGCTCCTACGAGCAGTACTTC. It translates to CASSLDGLGSFLHSSYEQYF.

The chain recombines TRBV6-2 or TRBV6-3 with TRBJ2-1, with 8 bases fitting TRBD2. CDR3 length: 12 amino acids. Looked up from germline, CDR1 is MNHEY and CDR2 is SVGEGT. V gave up 6 bases and J gave up 9 bases; unmatched junction bases: 4. CDR3 in DNA: TGTGCCAGCAGCGGGACTAGATTTGAGCAGTTCTTC. It translates to CASSGTRFEQFF.